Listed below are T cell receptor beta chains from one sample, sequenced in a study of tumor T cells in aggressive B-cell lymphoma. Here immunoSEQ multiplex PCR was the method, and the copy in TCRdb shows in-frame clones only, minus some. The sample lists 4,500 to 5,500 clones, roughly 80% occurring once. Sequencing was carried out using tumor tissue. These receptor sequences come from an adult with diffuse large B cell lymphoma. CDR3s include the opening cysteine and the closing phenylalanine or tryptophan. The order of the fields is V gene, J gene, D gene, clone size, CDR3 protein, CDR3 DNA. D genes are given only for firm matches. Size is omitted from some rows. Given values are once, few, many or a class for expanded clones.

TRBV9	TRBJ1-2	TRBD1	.	CASSVGTGSYYGYTF	TGTGCCAGCAGCGTAGGGACAGGGAGTTACTATGGCTACACCTTC
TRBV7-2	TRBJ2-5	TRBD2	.	CASSLSPISGTRYF	TGTGCCAGCAGCTTAAGCCCTATAAGCGGGACCCGGTACTTC
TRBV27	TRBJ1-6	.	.	CASSLSPSRNSPLHF	TGTGCCAGCAGTTTATCCCCCTCCCGTAATTCACCCCTCCACTTT
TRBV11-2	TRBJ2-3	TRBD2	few	CASSLRAGGFTDTQYF	TGTGCCAGCAGCTTAAGAGCGGGAGGGTTCACAGATACGCAGTATTTT
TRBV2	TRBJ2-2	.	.	CASSAGTPMSSTGELFF	TGTGCCAGCAGTGCTGGGACACCTATGAGTAGCACCGGGGAGCTGTTTTTT
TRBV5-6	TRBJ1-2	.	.	CASSLGQRRGYTF	TGTGCCAGCAGCTTAGGACAGAGAAGGGGCTACACCTTC
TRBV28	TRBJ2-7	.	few	CASRVRVNPYEQYF	TGTGCCAGCAGGGTCAGGGTAAACCCCTACGAGCAGTACTTC
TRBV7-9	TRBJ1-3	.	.	CASSLQGSGNTIYF	TGTGCCAGCAGCTTACAGGGCTCTGGAAACACCATATATTTT
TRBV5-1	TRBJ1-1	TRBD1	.	CASSLRDRGNTEAFF	TGCGCCAGCAGCCTCCGGGACAGGGGAAACACTGAAGCTTTCTTT
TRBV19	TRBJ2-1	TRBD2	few	CASSLGLALGIEQFF	TGTGCCAGTAGCCTGGGACTAGCCCTCGGGATTGAGCAGTTCTTC
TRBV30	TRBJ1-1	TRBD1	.	CAWSEDRLNTEAFF	TGTGCCTGGAGTGAGGACAGGTTGAACACTGAAGCTTTCTTT
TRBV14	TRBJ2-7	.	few	CASSQYRTYEQYF	TGTGCCAGCAGCCAATACAGAACCTACGAGCAGTACTTC
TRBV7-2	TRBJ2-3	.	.	CASSLLSSESYTDTQYF	TGTGCCAGCAGCTTATTGTCTAGCGAGTCTTACACAGATACGCAGTATTTT
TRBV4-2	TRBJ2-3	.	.	CASSQEPGRGTDTQYF	TGTGCCAGCAGCCAAGAACCTGGGAGAGGGACAGATACGCAGTATTTT
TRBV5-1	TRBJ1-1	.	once	CASSPGSHTGGTEAFF	TGCGCCAGCAGCCCCGGGTCTCACACCGGGGGCACTGAAGCTTTCTTT
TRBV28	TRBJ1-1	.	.	CASTGGAAGSTEAFF	TGTGCCAGCACGGGGGGGGCGGCCGGTTCCACTGAAGCTTTCTTT
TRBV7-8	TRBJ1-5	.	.	CASSLLSWQASNQPQHF	TGTGCCAGCAGCTTATTGTCATGGCAGGCCAGCAATCAGCCCCAGCATTTT
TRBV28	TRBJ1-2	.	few	CASSWGDYGYTF	TGTGCCAGCAGTTGGGGGGACTATGGCTACACCTTC
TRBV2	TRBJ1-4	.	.	CASSERRTEKLFF	TGTGCCAGCAGTGAAAGGAGGACTGAAAAACTGTTTTTT
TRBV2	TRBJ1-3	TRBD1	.	CASSDRGGNTIYF	TGTGCCAGCAGCGACAGGGGTGGAAACACCATATATTTT
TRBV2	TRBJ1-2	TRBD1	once	CASGGTGGAYSGYTF	TGTGCCAGCGGGGGGACAGGGGGCGCATACAGCGGCTACACCTTC
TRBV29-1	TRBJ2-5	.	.	CSTSDSRFTTQYF	TGCAGCACCTCGGACAGCCGGTTTACGACCCAGTACTTC
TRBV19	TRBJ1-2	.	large	CASSIGAHDGYTF	TGTGCCAGTAGTATTGGGGCCCACGATGGCTACACCTTC
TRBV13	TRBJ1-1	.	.	CASSQFQLRRGTEAFF	TGTGCCAGCAGCCAATTCCAGCTCCGACGCGGCACTGAAGCTTTCTTT
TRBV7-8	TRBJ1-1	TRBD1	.	CASSLAQGATEAFF	TGTGCCAGCAGCTTAGCTCAGGGGGCCACTGAAGCTTTCTTT
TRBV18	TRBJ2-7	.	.	CASSPGSREEQYF	TGTGCCAGCTCACCGGGTTCTAGAGAGGAGCAGTACTTC
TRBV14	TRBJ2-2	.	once	CASSPGRRGPMGELFF	TGTGCCAGCAGCCCGGGCCGGAGGGGGCCTATGGGGGAGCTGTTTTTT
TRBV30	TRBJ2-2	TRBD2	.	CAWDLASGGRPNTGELFF	TGTGCCTGGGACCTGGCTAGCGGGGGGAGACCGAACACCGGGGAGCTGTTTTTT
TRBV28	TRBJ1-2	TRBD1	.	CASAGQADGYTF	TGTGCCAGCGCCGGACAGGCGGATGGCTACACCTTC
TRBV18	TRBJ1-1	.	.	CASSQSQVQNTEAFF	TGTGCCAGCTCACAATCACAGGTGCAGAACACTGAAGCTTTCTTT
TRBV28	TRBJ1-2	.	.	CASSLGSILGGYTF	TGTGCCAGCAGTTTAGGATCGATACTAGGGGGCTACACCTTC
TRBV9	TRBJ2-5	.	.	CASSPSYQETQYF	TGTGCCAGCAGCCCTTCGTACCAAGAGACCCAGTACTTC
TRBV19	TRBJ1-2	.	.	CASSINRNYGYTF	TGTGCCAGTAGTATCAACAGAAACTATGGCTACACCTTC
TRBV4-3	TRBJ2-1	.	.	CASSQAPGHSSYNEQFF	TGCGCCAGCAGCCAAGCCCCGGGACACAGCTCCTACAATGAGCAGTTCTTC
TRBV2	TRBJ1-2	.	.	CASSEGQGYLYGYTF	TGTGCCAGCAGTGAAGGTCAGGGATACCTCTATGGCTACACTTTC
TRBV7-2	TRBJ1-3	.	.	CASSLQGFNSGNTIYF	TGTGCCAGCAGCTTACAGGGTTTCAACTCTGGAAACACCATATATTTC